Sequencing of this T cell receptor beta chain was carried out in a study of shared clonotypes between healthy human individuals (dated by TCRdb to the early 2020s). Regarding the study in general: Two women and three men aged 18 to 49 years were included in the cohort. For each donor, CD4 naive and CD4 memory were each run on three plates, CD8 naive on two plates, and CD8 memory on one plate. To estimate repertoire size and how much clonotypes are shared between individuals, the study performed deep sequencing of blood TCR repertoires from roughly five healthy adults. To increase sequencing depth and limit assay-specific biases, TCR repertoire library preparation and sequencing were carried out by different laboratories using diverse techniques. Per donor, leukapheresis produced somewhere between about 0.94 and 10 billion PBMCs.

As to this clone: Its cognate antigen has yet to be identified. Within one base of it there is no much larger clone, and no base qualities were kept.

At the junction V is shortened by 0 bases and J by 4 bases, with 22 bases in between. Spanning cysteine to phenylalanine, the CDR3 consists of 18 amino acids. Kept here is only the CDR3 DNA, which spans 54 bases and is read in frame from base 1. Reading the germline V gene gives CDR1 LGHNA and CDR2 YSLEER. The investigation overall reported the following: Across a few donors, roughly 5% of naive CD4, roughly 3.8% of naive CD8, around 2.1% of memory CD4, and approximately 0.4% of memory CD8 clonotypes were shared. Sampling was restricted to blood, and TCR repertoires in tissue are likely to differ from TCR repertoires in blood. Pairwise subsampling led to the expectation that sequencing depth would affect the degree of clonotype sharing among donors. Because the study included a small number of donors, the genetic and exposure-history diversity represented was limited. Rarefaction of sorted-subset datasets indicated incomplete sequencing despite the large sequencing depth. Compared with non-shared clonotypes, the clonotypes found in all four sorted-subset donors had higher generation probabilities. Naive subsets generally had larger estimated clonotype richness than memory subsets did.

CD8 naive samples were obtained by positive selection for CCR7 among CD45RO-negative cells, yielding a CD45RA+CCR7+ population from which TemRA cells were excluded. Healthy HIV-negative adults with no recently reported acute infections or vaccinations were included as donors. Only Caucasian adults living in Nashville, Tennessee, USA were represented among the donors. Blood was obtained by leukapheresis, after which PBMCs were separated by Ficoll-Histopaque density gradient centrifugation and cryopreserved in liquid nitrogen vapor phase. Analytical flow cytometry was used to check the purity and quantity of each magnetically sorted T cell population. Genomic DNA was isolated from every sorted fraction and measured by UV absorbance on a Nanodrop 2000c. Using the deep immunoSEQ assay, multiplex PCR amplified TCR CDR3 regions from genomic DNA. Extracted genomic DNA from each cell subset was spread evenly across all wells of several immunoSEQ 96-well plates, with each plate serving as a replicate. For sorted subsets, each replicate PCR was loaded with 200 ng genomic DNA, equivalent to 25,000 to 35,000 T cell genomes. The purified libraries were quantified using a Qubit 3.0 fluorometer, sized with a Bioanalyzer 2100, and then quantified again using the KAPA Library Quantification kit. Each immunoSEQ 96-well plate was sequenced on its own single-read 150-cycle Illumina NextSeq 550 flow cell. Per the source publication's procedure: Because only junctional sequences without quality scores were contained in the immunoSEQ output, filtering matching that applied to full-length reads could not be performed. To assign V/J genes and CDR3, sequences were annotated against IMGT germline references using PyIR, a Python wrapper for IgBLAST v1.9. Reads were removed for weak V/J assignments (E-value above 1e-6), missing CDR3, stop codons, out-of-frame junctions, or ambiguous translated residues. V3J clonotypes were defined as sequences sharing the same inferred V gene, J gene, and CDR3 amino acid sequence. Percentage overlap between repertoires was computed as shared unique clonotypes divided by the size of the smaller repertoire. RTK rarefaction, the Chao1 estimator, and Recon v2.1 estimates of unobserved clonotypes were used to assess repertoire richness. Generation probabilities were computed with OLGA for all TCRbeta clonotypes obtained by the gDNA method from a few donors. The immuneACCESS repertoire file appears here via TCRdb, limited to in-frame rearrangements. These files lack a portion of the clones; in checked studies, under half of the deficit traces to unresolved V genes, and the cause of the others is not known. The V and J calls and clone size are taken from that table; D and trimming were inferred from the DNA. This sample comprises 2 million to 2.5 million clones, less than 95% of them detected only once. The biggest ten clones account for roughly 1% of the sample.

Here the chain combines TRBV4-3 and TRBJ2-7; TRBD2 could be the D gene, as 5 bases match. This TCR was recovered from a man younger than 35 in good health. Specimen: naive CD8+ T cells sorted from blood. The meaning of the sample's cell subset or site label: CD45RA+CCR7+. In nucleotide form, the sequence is TGCGCCAGCAGCCAAGATAAAGTTCTTGAGGGAGTAGGGTACGAGCAGTACTTC. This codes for CASSQDKVLEGVGYEQYF.